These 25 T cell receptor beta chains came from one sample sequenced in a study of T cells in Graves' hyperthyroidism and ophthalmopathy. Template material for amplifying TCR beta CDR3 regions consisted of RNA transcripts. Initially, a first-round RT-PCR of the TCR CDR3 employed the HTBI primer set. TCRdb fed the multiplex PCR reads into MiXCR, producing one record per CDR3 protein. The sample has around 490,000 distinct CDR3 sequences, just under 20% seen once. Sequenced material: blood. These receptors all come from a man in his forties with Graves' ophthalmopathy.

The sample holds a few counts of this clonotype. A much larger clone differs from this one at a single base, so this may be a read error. The CDR3 here is CAGGRLSGLAGSNEQFF. In DNA, the CDR3 is TGTGCCGGCGGCCGGTTATCGGGACTAGCGGGGAGCAATGAGCAGTTCTTC. The gene calls are TRBV11-2 and TRBJ2-1; 13 bases line up with TRBD2. V lost 11 bases and J lost 6; bases outside the gene matches: 16. The CDR3 spans 17 residues. CDR1 SGHAT and CDR2 FQNNGV come from the germline V gene.

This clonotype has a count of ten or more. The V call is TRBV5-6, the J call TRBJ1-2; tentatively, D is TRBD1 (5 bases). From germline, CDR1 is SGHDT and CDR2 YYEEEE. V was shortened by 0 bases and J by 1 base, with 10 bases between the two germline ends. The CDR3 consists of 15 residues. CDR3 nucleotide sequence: TGTGCCAGCAGCTTGGGACAGTTAGATAACTATGGCTACACCTTC. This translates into CASSLGQLDNYGYTF.

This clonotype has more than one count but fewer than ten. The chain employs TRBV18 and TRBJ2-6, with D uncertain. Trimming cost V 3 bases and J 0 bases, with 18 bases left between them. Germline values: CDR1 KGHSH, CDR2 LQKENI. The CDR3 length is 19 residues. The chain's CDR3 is CASSPHVVQPGSGANVLTF. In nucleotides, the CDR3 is TGTGCCAGCTCACCCCACGTGGTTCAACCGGGCTCTGGGGCCAACGTCCTGACTTTC.

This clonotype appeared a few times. As DNA, the CDR3 is TGTGCCAGCAGAATCAGGGCGACAGGGAGTAATTCACCCCTCCACTTT. Residues: CASRIRATGSNSPLHF. V and J are TRBV28 and TRBJ1-6; 7 nucleotides align to TRBD1. The CDR3 contains 16 residues. The germline V gene has CDR1 MDHEN and CDR2 SYDVKM. V dropped 6 bases and J dropped 6; count of bases not matched to a gene: 11. Looking up the rest from reference TRBV28 and TRBJ1-6 gives the full variable domain: DVKVTQSSRYLVKRTGEKVFLECVQDMDHENMFWYRQDPGLGLRLIYFSYDVKMKEKGDIPEGYSVSREKKERFSLILESASTNQTSMYLCASRIRATGSNSPLHFGNGTRLTVT.

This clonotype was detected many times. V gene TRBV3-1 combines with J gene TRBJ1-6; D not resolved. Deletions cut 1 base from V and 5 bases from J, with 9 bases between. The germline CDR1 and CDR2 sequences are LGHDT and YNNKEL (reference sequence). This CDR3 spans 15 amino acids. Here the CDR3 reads CASSQVDGNNSPLHF. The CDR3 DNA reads TGTGCCAGCAGCCAAGTCGACGGAAATAATTCACCCCTCCACTTT.

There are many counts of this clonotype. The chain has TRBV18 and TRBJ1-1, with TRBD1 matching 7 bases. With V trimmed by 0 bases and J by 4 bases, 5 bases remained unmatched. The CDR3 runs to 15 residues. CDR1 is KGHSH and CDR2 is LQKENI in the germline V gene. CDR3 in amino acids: CASSPPNSGGTEAFF. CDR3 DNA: TGTGCCAGCTCACCACCTAATTCAGGGGGCACTGAAGCTTTCTTT.

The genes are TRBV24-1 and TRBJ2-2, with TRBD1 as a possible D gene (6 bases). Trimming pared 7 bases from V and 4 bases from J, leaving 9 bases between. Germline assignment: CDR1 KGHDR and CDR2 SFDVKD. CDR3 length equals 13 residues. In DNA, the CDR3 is TGTGCCACCAGCCTCAGGGGCACCGGGGAGCTGTTTTTT. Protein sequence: CATSLRGTGELFF.

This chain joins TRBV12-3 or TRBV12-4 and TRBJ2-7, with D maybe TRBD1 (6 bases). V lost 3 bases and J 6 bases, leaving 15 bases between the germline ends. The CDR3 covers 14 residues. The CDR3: CASSFGTGQGEQYF. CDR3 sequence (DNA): TGTGCCAGCAGTTTTGGAACAGGGCAGGGCGAGCAGTACTTC.

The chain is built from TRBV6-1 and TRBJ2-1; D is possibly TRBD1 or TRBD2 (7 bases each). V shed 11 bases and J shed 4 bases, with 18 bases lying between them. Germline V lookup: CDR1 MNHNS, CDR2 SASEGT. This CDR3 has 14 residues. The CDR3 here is CAAGGGTAYNEQFF. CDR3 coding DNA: TGTGCCGCAGGGGGGGGGACGGCTTACAATGAGCAGTTCTTC.

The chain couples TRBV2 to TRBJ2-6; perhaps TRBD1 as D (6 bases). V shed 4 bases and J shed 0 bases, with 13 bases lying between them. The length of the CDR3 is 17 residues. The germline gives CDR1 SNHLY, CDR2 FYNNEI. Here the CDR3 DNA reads TGTGCCAGCAGTGGGGACATCTTTCCCTCTGGGGCCAACGTCCTGACTTTC. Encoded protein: CASSGDIFPSGANVLTF.

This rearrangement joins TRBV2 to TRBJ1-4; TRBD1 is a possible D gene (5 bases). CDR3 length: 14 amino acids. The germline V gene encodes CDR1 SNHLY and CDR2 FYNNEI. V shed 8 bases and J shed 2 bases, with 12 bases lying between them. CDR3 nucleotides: TGTGCCAGCCGAGACAGTCGCACTAATGAAAAACTGTTTTTT. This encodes CASRDSRTNEKLFF. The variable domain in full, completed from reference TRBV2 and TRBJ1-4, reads EPEVTQTPSHQVTQMGQEVILRCVPISNHLYFYWYRQILGQKVEFLVSFYNNEISEKSEIFDDQFSVERPDGSNFTLKIRSTKLEDSAMYFCASRDSRTNEKLFFGSGTQLSVL.

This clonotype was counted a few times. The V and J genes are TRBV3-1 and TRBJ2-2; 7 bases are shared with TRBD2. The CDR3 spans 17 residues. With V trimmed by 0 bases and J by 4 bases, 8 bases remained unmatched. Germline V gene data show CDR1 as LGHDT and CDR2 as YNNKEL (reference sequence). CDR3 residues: CASSQEGGGFGTGELFF. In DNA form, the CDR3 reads TGTGCCAGCAGCCAAGAGGGGGGAGGGTTTGGCACCGGGGAGCTGTTTTTT.

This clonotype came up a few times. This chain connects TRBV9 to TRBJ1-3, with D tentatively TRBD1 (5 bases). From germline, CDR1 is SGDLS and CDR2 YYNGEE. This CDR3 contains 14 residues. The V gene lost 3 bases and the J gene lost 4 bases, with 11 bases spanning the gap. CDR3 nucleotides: TGTGCCAGCAGCGCAGGACATCCCGGAAACACCATATATTTT. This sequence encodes CASSAGHPGNTIYF.

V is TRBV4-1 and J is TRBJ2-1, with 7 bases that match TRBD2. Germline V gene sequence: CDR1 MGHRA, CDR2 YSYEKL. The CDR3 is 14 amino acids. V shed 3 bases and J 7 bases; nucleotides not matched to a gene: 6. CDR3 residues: CASSQGLGGNEQFF. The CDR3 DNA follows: TGCGCCAGCAGCCAGGGTCTGGGGGGGAATGAGCAGTTCTTC.

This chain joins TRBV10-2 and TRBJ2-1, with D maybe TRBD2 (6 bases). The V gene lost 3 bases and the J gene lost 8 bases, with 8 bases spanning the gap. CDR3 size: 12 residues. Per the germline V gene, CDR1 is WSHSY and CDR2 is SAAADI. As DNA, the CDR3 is TGCGCCAGCAGTGACCGACTAGATGAGCAGTTCTTC. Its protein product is CASSDRLDEQFF.

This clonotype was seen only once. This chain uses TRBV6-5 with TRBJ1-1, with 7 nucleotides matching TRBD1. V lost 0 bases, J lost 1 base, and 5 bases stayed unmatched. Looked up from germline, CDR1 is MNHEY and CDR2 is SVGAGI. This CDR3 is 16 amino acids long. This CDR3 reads CASSYSPGGENTEAFF. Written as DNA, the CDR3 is TGTGCCAGCAGTTACTCCCCAGGGGGAGAGAACACTGAAGCTTTCTTT.

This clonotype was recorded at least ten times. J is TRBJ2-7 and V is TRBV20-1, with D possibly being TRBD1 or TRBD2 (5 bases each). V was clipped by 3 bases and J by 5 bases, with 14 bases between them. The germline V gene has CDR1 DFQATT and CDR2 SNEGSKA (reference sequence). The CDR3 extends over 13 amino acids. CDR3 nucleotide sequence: TGCAGTGCTAGGGCCGGGACCTCTAACGAGCAGTACTTC. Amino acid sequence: CSARAGTSNEQYF.

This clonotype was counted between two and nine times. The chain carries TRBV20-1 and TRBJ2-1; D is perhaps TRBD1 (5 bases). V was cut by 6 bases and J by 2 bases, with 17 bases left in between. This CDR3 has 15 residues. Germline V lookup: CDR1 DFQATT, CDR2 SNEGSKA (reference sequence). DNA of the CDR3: TGCAGTGCCCGCCCCCCAGGGAACCCCTACAATGAGCAGTTCTTC. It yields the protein CSARPPGNPYNEQFF.

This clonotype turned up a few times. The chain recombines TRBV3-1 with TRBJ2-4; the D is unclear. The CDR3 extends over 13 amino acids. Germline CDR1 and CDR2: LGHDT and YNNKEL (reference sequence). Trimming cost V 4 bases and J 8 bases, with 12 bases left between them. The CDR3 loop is CASSPPGRYIQYF. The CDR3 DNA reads TGTGCCAGCAGCCCCCCTGGGCGGTACATTCAGTACTTC.

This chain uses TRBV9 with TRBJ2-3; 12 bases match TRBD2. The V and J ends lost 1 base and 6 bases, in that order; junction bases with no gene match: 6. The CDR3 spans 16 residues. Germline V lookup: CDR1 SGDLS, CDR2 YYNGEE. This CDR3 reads CASSVTSGGPGDTQYF. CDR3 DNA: TGTGCCAGCAGCGTAACTAGCGGGGGGCCTGGGGATACGCAGTATTTT.

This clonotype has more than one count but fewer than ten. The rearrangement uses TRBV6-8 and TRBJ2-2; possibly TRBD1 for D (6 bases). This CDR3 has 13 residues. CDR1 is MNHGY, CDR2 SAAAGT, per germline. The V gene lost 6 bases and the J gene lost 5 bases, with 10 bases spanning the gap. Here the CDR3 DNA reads TGTGCCAGCAGCAGGGGTTTGACCGGGGAGCTGTTTTTT. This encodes CASSRGLTGELFF.

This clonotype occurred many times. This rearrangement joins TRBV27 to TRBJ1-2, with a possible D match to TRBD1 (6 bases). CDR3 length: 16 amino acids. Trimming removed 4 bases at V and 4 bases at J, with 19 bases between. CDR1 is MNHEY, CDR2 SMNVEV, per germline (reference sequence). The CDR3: CASSSSRGPRSYGYTF. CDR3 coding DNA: TGTGCCAGCAGTTCCTCCCGGGGGCCAAGGTCCTATGGCTACACCTTC.

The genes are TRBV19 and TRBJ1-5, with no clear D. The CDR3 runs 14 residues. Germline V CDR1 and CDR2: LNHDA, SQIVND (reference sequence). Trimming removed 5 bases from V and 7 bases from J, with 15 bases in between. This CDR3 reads CASSLHGSGQPQHF. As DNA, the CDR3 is TGTGCCAGTAGTCTCCATGGGTCGGGACAGCCCCAGCATTTT.

In DNA form, the CDR3 reads TGTGCCAGTGGGAGGCGTGGCGGGATCTCCGGGGAGCTGTTTTTT. Amino acid sequence: CASGRRGGISGELFF. J is TRBJ2-2 and V is TRBV19; D is possibly TRBD2 (6 bases). The CDR3 length is 15 residues. Trimming took 8 bases from V and 6 from J, leaving 19 bases between them. Germline-derived CDR1 and CDR2 are LNHDA and SQIVND (reference sequence).

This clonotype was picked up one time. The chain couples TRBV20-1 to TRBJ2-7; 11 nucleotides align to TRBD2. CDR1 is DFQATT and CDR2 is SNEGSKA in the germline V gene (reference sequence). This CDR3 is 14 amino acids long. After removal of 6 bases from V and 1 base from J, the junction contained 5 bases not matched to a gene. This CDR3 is CSAMTSGNSYEQYF. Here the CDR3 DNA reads TGCAGTGCCATGACTAGCGGGAATTCCTACGAGCAGTACTTC.